This T cell receptor beta chain was obtained from a study of blood T cell repertoires in COVID-19. The wider study: Samples representing acute and convalescent COVID-19 were sourced from the United States, Italy and Spain. PBMCs, B-cell-depleted T cells, or T cells provided the cDNA or gDNA that made up the material.

In germline, CDR1 is MGHDK, CDR2 SYGVNS. CDR3 length: 15 amino acids. The ends lost 2 bases at V and 3 bases at J; junction bases unmatched: 0. Original handling: Reference gene primer amplification yielded estimated nucleated cell counts. Profiling relied on immunoSEQ multiplex PCR, and the TCRdb table lists in-frame clones only, not all of them. V and J calls and clone size are as listed in that table; D and trimming were resolved from the DNA. This sample carries approximately 75,000 clones, roughly four fifths of them seen once, and the ten largest clones take roughly 7.4%. The chain joins TRBV25-1 to TRBJ2-1; 11 nucleotides match TRBD2. The source is a human donor in a cohort sampled during active COVID-19. Sequences were obtained from peripheral blood. For the CDR3, the DNA is TGTGCCAGCAGTGAACTAGCGGGGGGCTACAATGAGCAGTTCTTC. Its translation: CASSELAGGYNEQFF. The whole variable domain, filled in from reference TRBV25-1 and TRBJ2-1, reads EADIYQTPRYLVIGTGKKITLECSQTMGHDKMYWYQQDPGMELHLIHYSYGVNSTEKGDLSSESTVSRIRTEHFPLTLESARPSHTSQYLCASSELAGGYNEQFFGPGTRLTVL.